What follows are 7 T cell receptor beta chains derived from one specimen sequenced in a study of blood T cell repertoires in COVID-19. Some clones are missing from TCRdb's copy, which holds only in-frame ones; the method was immunoSEQ multiplex PCR. The sample lists about 160,000 clones, just under 95% seen once, with approximately 4.6% in the top ten. The sequencing input was peripheral blood. The receptors originated from a woman aged 50 to 60 with acute or convalescent COVID-19.

The rearrangement uses TRBV19 and TRBJ1-1, with 9 bases matching TRBD1. Per the germline V gene, CDR1 is LNHDA and CDR2 is SQIVND (reference sequence). The CDR3 sequence is 16 residues long. With V trimmed by 5 bases and J by 3 bases, 10 bases remained unmatched. This CDR3 reads CASSVLHRGLDTEAFF. As DNA, the CDR3 is TGTGCCAGTAGTGTCCTACACAGGGGGCTTGACACTGAAGCTTTCTTT.

J is TRBJ2-1 and V is TRBV29-1; weak D call: TRBD1 (6 bases). Germline CDR1 and CDR2: SQVTM and ANQGSEA. The CDR3 is made up of 15 amino acids. The germline V and J ends were trimmed by 0 bases and 4 bases, with 13 bases remaining between them. CDR3 loop: CSVEDSPRGYNEQFF. DNA for the CDR3: TGCAGCGTTGAAGATAGCCCCAGGGGTTACAATGAGCAGTTCTTC.

The gene calls are TRBV7-2 and TRBJ1-2, with a tentative D call TRBD1 (6 bases). CDR3 length: 15 residues. V lost 5 bases and J 8 bases, leaving 21 bases between the germline ends. CDR1 is SGHTA, CDR2 FQGNSA, per germline. CDR3 in amino acids: CASSRYFGGQEGYTF. CDR3 sequence (DNA): TGTGCCAGCAGCCGCTACTTCGGGGGGCAGGAGGGCTACACCTTC.

This chain connects TRBV30 to TRBJ1-5; D call uncertain. The V end was cut by 1 base, the J end by 0 bases, with 7 bases between. CDR3 length: 14 residues. Germline V CDR1 and CDR2: GTSNPN, SVGIG (reference sequence). CDR3 loop: CAWSAENSNQPQHF. CDR3 sequence (DNA): TGTGCCTGGAGTGCAGAAAATAGCAATCAGCCCCAGCATTTT.

V is TRBV9 and J is TRBJ1-5; D perhaps matches TRBD1 (6 bases). This CDR3 contains 15 residues. Germline V gene data show CDR1 as SGDLS and CDR2 as YYNGEE. The germline V and J ends were trimmed by 2 bases and 0 bases, with 9 bases remaining between them. CDR3 nucleotide sequence: TGTGCCAGCAGCGTGACAGGTGATAGCAATCAGCCCCAGCATTTT. Translation gives CASSVTGDSNQPQHF. Full variable domain (outside the CDR3, taken from reference TRBV9 and TRBJ1-5): DSGVTQTPKHLITATGQRVTLRCSPRSGDLSVYWYQQSLDQGLQFLIQYYNGEERAKGNILERFSAQQFPDLHSELNLSSLELGDSALYFCASSVTGDSNQPQHFGDGTRLSIL.

The gene calls are TRBV5-4 and TRBJ2-7, with 9 bases identical to TRBD1. The germline CDR1 and CDR2 sequences are SGHNT and YYREEE (reference sequence). The CDR3 extends over 15 amino acids. J was trimmed by 5 bases and V by 5 bases; bases with no gene match: 11. The CDR3 DNA reads TGTGCCAGCAGTCATTCTGGGACAGGGCATCACGAGCAGTACTTC. It yields the protein CASSHSGTGHHEQYF. The full variable domain, with the rest looked up from reference TRBV5-4 and TRBJ2-7, is ETGVTQSPTHLIKTRGQQVTLRCSSQSGHNTVSWYQQALGQGPQFIFQYYREEENGRGNFPPRFSGLQFPNYSSELNVNALELDDSALYLCASSHSGTGHHEQYFGPGTRLTVT.

Written as DNA, the CDR3 is TGTGCCAGCAGCCCCGGGAGGCTCGTACATAATTCACCCCTCCACTTT. The encoded protein is CASSPGRLVHNSPLHF. The chain carries TRBV2 and TRBJ1-6, with D uncertain. The CDR3 sequence is 16 residues long. The V end was cut by 6 bases, the J end by 5 bases, with 17 bases between. CDR1 and CDR2 from the germline V gene are SNHLY and FYNNEI.